Shown below are 29 T cell receptor beta chains from a single sample sequenced in a study of cytomegalovirus exposure and HLA in healthy donors. The PCR employed 60 Vbeta primers together with 13 Jbeta primers. The data were produced by immunoSEQ multiplex PCR, yet TCRdb's version contains in-frame clones alone and is incomplete. The sample contains under 200,000 clones, around 67% of which appear only once. Material for sequencing was PBMCs. These receptors originate from a woman younger than 35 in good health and CMV-seropositive.

This clone has a single count. V gene TRBV5-1 combines with J gene TRBJ2-7; 8 nucleotides align to TRBD1. This CDR3 is 15 amino acids long. Trimming took 5 bases from V and 3 from J; bases not matched to a gene: 10. Germline V gene data show CDR1 as SGHRS and CDR2 as YFSETQ. Here the CDR3 DNA reads TGCGCCAGCAGTGAATCTGCAGGGGGCAGCTACGAGCAGTACTTC. Residues: CASSESAGGSYEQYF. Looking up the rest from reference TRBV5-1 and TRBJ2-7 gives the full variable domain: KAGVTQTPRYLIKTRGQQVTLSCSPISGHRSVSWYQQTPGQGLQFLFEYFSETQRNKGNFPGRFSGRQFSNSRSEMNVSTLELGDSALYLCASSESAGGSYEQYFGPGTRLTVT.

J is TRBJ2-5 and V is TRBV7-8; 10 nucleotides agree with TRBD1. The CDR3 is 18 amino acids. The junction had 20 bases not matched to a gene; V was cut back by 2 bases and J by 11 bases. CDR1 is SGHVS and CDR2 is FQNEAQ in the germline V gene. The CDR3 DNA follows: TGTGCCAGCAGCTTACCTGGCCTTGTCCAGGGACAGGGGTGGGAGCAGTACTTC. This translates into CASSLPGLVQGQGWEQYF.

V gene TRBV7-3 combines with J gene TRBJ2-3, with D tentatively TRBD1 (6 bases). Between the trimmed V and J ends, which lost 5 bases and 5 bases, there was a span of 11 bases. Germline CDR1 and CDR2: SGHTA and FQGTGA. CDR3 length equals 13 residues. CDR3 residues: CASSLGGLDTQYF. CDR3 DNA sequence: TGTGCCAGCAGCCTAGGGGGATTAGATACGCAGTATTTT.

The rearrangement joins TRBV30 to TRBJ1-4; tentative D call: TRBD1 (5 bases). The CDR3 is 14 amino acids. Trimming left V 5 bases short and J 8 bases short, with 18 bases between. The germline gives CDR1 GTSNPN, CDR2 SVGIG (reference sequence). The CDR3 here is CAWERGRVGEKLFF. CDR3 nucleotides: TGTGCCTGGGAGCGAGGCAGGGTTGGAGAAAAACTGTTTTTT.

In this sample, this clone turned up a few times. V gene TRBV19 combines with J gene TRBJ1-4, with no clear D. The V end was cut by 1 base, the J end by 10 bases, with 13 bases between. The CDR3 loop spans 14 amino acids. Germline CDR1 reads LNHDA; CDR2 reads SQIVND (reference sequence). CDR3 sequence reads: CASSIGGSVSKLFF. The CDR3 nucleotides are TGTGCCAGTAGTATAGGAGGGTCCGTGTCAAAACTGTTTTTT. Full variable domain (outside the CDR3, taken from reference TRBV19 and TRBJ1-4): DGGITQSPKYLFRKEGQNVTLSCEQNLNHDAMYWYRQDPGQGLRLIYYSQIVNDFQKGDIAEGYSVSREKKESFPLTVTSAQKNPTAFYLCASSIGGSVSKLFFGSGTQLSVL.

The chain uses TRBV4-3 and TRBJ2-5, with D possibly TRBD1 on 5 matching bases. Trimming took off 1 base at V and 5 bases at J, with 14 bases between the two ends. CDR1 is LGHNA and CDR2 is YSLEER in the germline V gene. The CDR3 consists of 15 residues. CDR3 in amino acids: CASSQGQGRRETQYF. For the CDR3, the DNA is TGCGCCAGCAGCCAAGGTCAGGGTCGGCGGGAGACCCAGTACTTC.

The chain is built from TRBV6-5 and TRBJ1-1; the match to TRBD1 covers 9 bases. This CDR3 is 14 amino acids long. Per the germline V gene, CDR1 is MNHEY and CDR2 is SVGAGI. The J segment lost 4 bases and the V segment lost 6 bases, leaving 6 bases of the junction unmatched. Here the CDR3 reads CASSSQGAGTEAFF. The CDR3 DNA reads TGTGCCAGCAGCTCACAGGGGGCGGGCACTGAAGCTTTCTTT.

This sequence joins TRBV18 and TRBJ2-5; 9 nucleotides match TRBD2. The CDR3 spans 15 residues. The germline V gene has CDR1 KGHSH and CDR2 LQKENI. With V trimmed by 3 bases and J by 0 bases, 2 bases remained unmatched. CDR3 region: CASSPGLANQETQYF. In DNA, the CDR3 is TGTGCCAGCTCACCCGGACTAGCGAACCAAGAGACCCAGTACTTC.

Of note for this clone: Germline is not matched at one junction end, which may reflect a read error. The chain uses TRBV23-1 and TRBJ1-1; possibly TRBD1 for D (6 bases). TRBV23-1 is recorded as an ORF, its role being uncertain. CDR3 length: 11 amino acids. CDR3 DNA sequence: TGTCCAGGGGCCGGTAGCACTGAAGCTTTCTTT. The encoded protein is CPGAGSTEAFF.

This clone was found a few times. The V call is TRBV4-2, the J call TRBJ1-3; 7 bases are shared with TRBD1. The germline gives CDR1 LGHNA, CDR2 YNFKEQ. After removal of 1 base from V and 4 bases from J, the junction contained 7 bases not matched to a gene. The CDR3 is 16 residues long. The CDR3 nucleotides read TGTGCCAGCAGCCAAGGGGGATTGGGACAGGGAAACACCATATATTTT. Residues: CASSQGGLGQGNTIYF.

This chain uses TRBV5-4 with TRBJ1-1; D gene uncertain. The germline V gene encodes CDR1 SGHNT and CDR2 YYREEE (reference sequence). V lost 2 bases and J lost 5, with 10 bases in between. CDR3 length: 13 amino acids. This CDR3 reads CASSLRGWTEAFF. The CDR3 DNA reads TGTGCCAGCAGCTTACGGGGTTGGACTGAAGCTTTCTTT.

The rearrangement joins TRBV6-1 to TRBJ2-5; TRBD2 matches 7 bases. This CDR3 is built from 15 residues. CDR1 and CDR2 from the germline V gene are MNHNS and SASEGT. Trimming cost V 4 bases and J 5 bases; bases outside gene matches: 10. CDR3 region: CASSALPGGRETQYF. CDR3 in DNA: TGTGCCAGCAGTGCTCTACCGGGAGGAAGGGAGACCCAGTACTTC.

The J gene is TRBJ2-5, the V gene TRBV5-4; the D gene is possibly TRBD2 (6 bases). The germline CDR1 and CDR2 sequences are SGHNT and YYREEE (reference sequence). The CDR3 sequence is 15 residues long. V lost 1 base, J lost 5 bases, and 15 bases lay in between. The CDR3 loop is CASSLFRGAKETQYF. CDR3 bases: TGTGCCAGCAGCTTGTTCCGCGGGGCTAAGGAGACCCAGTACTTC.

The genes are TRBV6-4 and TRBJ2-2; possibly TRBD1 for D (5 bases). Deletions cut 4 bases from V and 4 bases from J, with 19 bases between. Looked up from germline, CDR1 is MRHNA and CDR2 is SNTAGT. The CDR3 is 17 residues long. The CDR3 loop is CASSVNTGSLGTGELFF. The CDR3 DNA reads TGTGCCAGCAGTGTAAACACAGGCTCCTTGGGCACCGGGGAGCTGTTTTTT.

The chain carries TRBV6-1 and TRBJ1-2; tentative D call: TRBD1 (6 bases). CDR3 length: 15 amino acids. Germline V lookup: CDR1 MNHNS, CDR2 SASEGT. Trimming removed 3 bases from V and 1 base from J, with 12 bases in between. The CDR3 sequence is CASSDHREINYGYTF. The CDR3 DNA sequence: TGTGCCAGCAGTGACCACAGGGAGATTAACTATGGCTACACCTTC.

This clone is a singleton in its sample. J is TRBJ1-5 and V is TRBV6-6; TRBD1 matches 9 bases. In germline, CDR1 is MNHNY, CDR2 SVGAGI (reference sequence). The CDR3 consists of 14 residues. Trimming took 6 bases from V and 5 from J; bases not matched to a gene: 5. This CDR3 is CASSQDRGHQPQHF. The DNA for the CDR3 is TGTGCCAGCAGCCAGGACAGGGGTCATCAGCCCCAGCATTTT.

This clone was observed a few times. This chain joins TRBV6-5 and TRBJ2-7, with a weak D call TRBD1 (6 bases). The V end lost 2 bases, the J end lost 1 base, and 9 bases lay between the germline ends. CDR3 length: 14 residues. Looked up from germline, CDR1 is MNHEY and CDR2 is SVGAGI. CDR3 sequence: CASSYVGGSYEQYF. CDR3 sequence (DNA): TGTGCCAGCAGTTACGTAGGGGGATCCTACGAGCAGTACTTC.

This chain connects TRBV30 to TRBJ2-7; D is ambiguous. The germline V gene encodes CDR1 GTSNPN and CDR2 SVGIG (reference sequence). This CDR3 is built from 12 residues. V lost 5 bases to trimming and J lost 3 bases, with 11 bases between them. The CDR3 bases are TGTGCCTGGGGCCGCGACAACTACGAGCAGTACTTC. The encoded protein is CAWGRDNYEQYF.

The chain employs TRBV5-4 and TRBJ1-1, with D uncertain. CDR3 size: 13 residues. The V gene's germline CDR1 is SGHNT and CDR2 YYREEE (reference sequence). V gave up 2 bases and J gave up 4 bases, with 9 bases separating them. CDR3 DNA sequence: TGTGCCAGCAGCTTCCGGGGTAGCACTGAAGCTTTCTTT. It codes for CASSFRGSTEAFF.

The table lists this clone with a few counts. CDR3 region: CAWLGQVNTQYF. The CDR3 region has the DNA TGTGCCTGGTTGGGACAGGTGAATACGCAGTATTTT. V gene TRBV30 combines with J gene TRBJ2-3; TRBD1 aligns across 8 bases. Trimming took 5 bases from V and 7 from J; bases not matched to a gene: 5. CDR3 size: 12 residues. Germline V gives CDR1 GTSNPN, CDR2 SVGIG (reference sequence).

The sample holds one count of this clone. The rearrangement links TRBV7-2 to TRBJ1-1, with unresolved D. The CDR3 has 14 residues. Trimming left V 3 bases short and J 2 bases short, with 10 bases between. The germline gives CDR1 SGHTA, CDR2 FQGNSA. The chain's CDR3 is CASSLRQTNTEAFF. CDR3 coding DNA: TGTGCCAGCAGCTTGCGGCAGACCAACACTGAAGCTTTCTTT.

The V and J genes are TRBV7-9 and TRBJ2-7; no firm D call. The germline V gene encodes CDR1 SEHNR and CDR2 FQNEAQ (reference sequence). The ends were cut back, 3 bases at V and 1 base at J, with 13 bases in the middle. CDR3 length: 15 amino acids. DNA of the CDR3: TGTGCCAGCAGCTTTCGGGTTGTCGCGTCCTACGAGCAGTACTTC. This encodes CASSFRVVASYEQYF.

This rearrangement joins TRBV6-5 to TRBJ2-1, with TRBD2 identical over 7 bases. Unmatched junction bases numbered 7, after V lost 0 bases and J lost 5 bases. Germline CDR1 reads MNHEY; CDR2 reads SVGAGI. CDR3 size: 16 residues. CDR3 amino acids: CASSYSVAGRDNEQFF. In nucleotides, the CDR3 is TGTGCCAGCAGTTACTCGGTAGCGGGTCGGGACAATGAGCAGTTCTTC.

This rearrangement joins TRBV19 to TRBJ1-4; 7 bases are shared with TRBD1. Per germline, CDR1 LNHDA and CDR2 SQIVND (reference sequence). This CDR3 is 15 amino acids long. Losses at the gene ends were 5 bases for V and 4 bases for J; bases not matched to a gene: 7. CDR3 loop: CASSHPGTVNEKLFF. The CDR3 bases are TGTGCCAGTAGTCATCCCGGGACAGTTAATGAAAAACTGTTTTTT.

The chain employs TRBV4-1 and TRBJ1-3, with D possibly matching TRBD1 (5 bases). CDR3 length equals 15 residues. From germline, CDR1 is MGHRA and CDR2 YSYEKL. V lost 4 bases, J lost 0 bases, and 10 bases lay in between. The CDR3 spells CASSPAGNSGNTIYF. DNA of the CDR3: TGCGCCAGCAGCCCAGCAGGGAACTCTGGAAACACCATATATTTT.

The J gene is TRBJ2-7, the V gene TRBV4-1, with 7 bases aligning to TRBD2. This CDR3 spans 13 amino acids. The V gene's germline CDR1 is MGHRA and CDR2 YSYEKL. V was clipped by 6 bases and J by 6 bases; unmatched bases: 8. The CDR3 region has the DNA TGCGCCAGCAGTGGACTAGGGCTGGGCGAGCAGTACTTC. Translated, it gives CASSGLGLGEQYF.

This rearrangement joins TRBV28 to TRBJ1-2; D gene ambiguous. Germline CDR1 is MDHEN and CDR2 is SYDVKM. This CDR3 contains 12 residues. Trimming took 7 bases from V and 7 from J, leaving 13 bases between them. CDR3 nucleotides: TGTGCCAGCATCCGCGGAGGGTCTGGCTACACCTTC. As protein: CASIRGGSGYTF.

This clone appeared once. This chain connects TRBV5-1 to TRBJ1-2, with 8 bases lining up with TRBD1. V shed 0 bases and J 7 bases; nucleotides not matched to a gene: 5. This CDR3 is built from 14 residues. Germline lookup yields CDR1 SGHRS and CDR2 YFSETQ. The CDR3 here is CASSLDRGFLGYTF. The CDR3, as DNA: TGCGCCAGCAGCTTGGACAGGGGGTTCCTTGGCTACACCTTC. Filled out from reference TRBV5-1 and TRBJ1-2, the complete variable domain reads KAGVTQTPRYLIKTRGQQVTLSCSPISGHRSVSWYQQTPGQGLQFLFEYFSETQRNKGNFPGRFSGRQFSNSRSEMNVSTLELGDSALYLCASSLDRGFLGYTFGSGTRLTVV.

The V call is TRBV10-3, the J call TRBJ2-5; TRBD1 might be the D (6 bases). The J call is uncertain, as TRBJ2-7 better fits the DNA end. Germline loops: CDR1 ENHRY, CDR2 SYGVKD. The CDR3 sequence is 12 residues long. The CDR3 protein is CATAGTTYEQYF. As DNA, the CDR3 is TGTGCCACTGCAGGGACAACCTACGAGCAGTACTTC.